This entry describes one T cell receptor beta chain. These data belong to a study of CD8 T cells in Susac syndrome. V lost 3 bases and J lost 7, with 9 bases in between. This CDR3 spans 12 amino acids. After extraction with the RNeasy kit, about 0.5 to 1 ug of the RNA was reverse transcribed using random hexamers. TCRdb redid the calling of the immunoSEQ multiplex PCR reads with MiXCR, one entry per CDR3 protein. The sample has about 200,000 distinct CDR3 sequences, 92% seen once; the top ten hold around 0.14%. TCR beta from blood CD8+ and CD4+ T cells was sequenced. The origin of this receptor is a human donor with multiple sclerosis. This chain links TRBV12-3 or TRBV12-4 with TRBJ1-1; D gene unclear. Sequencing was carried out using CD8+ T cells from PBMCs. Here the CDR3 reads CASSLWRSEAFF. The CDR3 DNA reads TGTGCCAGCAGTTTGTGGAGGAGTGAAGCTTTCTTT.